This paragraph covers one T cell receptor beta chain sequence. Blood replicates held 0.5 ug DNA, tumor or normal breast about 1.5 ug, two each. Assay used: immunoSEQ multiplex PCR; TCRdb lists only in-frame clones, some missing. The top ten clones hold around 5% of a sample with about 53,000 clones, about nine tenths of them seen once. These data are taken from a study of early stage breast cancer tumors. At the level of the study: ER+/PR+/HER2- status applied to about 75% of the 16 invasive breast tumors.

V gave up 3 bases and J gave up 3 bases, with 12 bases separating them. The germline gives CDR1 MNHEY, CDR2 SMNVEV (reference sequence). The CDR3 extends over 15 amino acids. This chain uses TRBV27 with TRBJ2-1, with a possible D match to TRBD2 (7 bases). The sample comprised blood. The source is a person in their 70s with breast cancer. The CDR3 sequence is CASSLRGGFYNEQFF. Here the CDR3 DNA reads TGTGCCAGCAGTTTGAGGGGGGGCTTCTACAATGAGCAGTTCTTC.